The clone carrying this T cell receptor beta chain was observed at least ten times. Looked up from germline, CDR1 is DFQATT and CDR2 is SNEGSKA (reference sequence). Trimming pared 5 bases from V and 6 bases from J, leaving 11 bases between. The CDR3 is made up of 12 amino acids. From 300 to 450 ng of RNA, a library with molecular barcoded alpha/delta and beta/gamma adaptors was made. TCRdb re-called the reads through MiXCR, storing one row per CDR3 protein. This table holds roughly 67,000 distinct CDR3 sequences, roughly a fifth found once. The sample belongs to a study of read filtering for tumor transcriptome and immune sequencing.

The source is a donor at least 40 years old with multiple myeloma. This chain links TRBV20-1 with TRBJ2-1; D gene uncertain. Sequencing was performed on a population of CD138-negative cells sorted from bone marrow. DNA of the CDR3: TGCAGTGCTGAGGTCAGCCGCAATGAGCAGTTCTTC. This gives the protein CSAEVSRNEQFF.